This entry lists 27 T cell receptor beta chains sequenced from one sample in a study of early T cells in non-severe SARS-CoV-2 infection. In TCRdb, the 5' RACE reads were re-called with MiXCR into one record per CDR3 protein. The sample carries about 60,000 distinct CDR3 sequences, approximately 5.6% recorded once. Material for sequencing was whole blood. All receptors derive from an adult who was a healthcare worker with PCR-confirmed SARS-CoV-2 infection or an uninfected control (not recorded which).

Many counts were recorded for this clonotype. The gene calls are TRBV29-1 and TRBJ1-1; D uncertain. CDR1 is SQVTM, CDR2 ANQGSEA, per germline. This CDR3 has 13 amino acids. Trimming left V 4 bases short and J 0 bases short, with 9 bases between. CDR3 sequence reads: CSVVAQMNTEAFF. The DNA for the CDR3 is TGCAGCGTTGTGGCACAGATGAACACTGAAGCTTTCTTT.

This clonotype was recorded at least ten times. CDR3 region: CSVGGFQETQYF. The CDR3 bases are TGCAGCGTTGGCGGGTTCCAAGAGACCCAGTACTTC. The chain has TRBV29-1 and TRBJ2-5, with D maybe TRBD2 (5 bases). With 4 bases removed from V and 1 base from J, the gap between germline ends came to 7 bases. The CDR3 consists of 12 residues. Germline CDR1 reads SQVTM; CDR2 reads ANQGSEA.

This clonotype occurred many times. The chain links TRBV4-2 to TRBJ2-5; D uncertain. V was shortened by 4 bases and J by 5 bases, with 11 bases between the two germline ends. Per germline, CDR1 LGHNA and CDR2 YNFKEQ. The CDR3 spans 13 residues. In nucleotides, the CDR3 is TGTGCCAGCAGCCGTAGTGTGGGTGAGACCCAGTACTTC. It is translated as CASSRSVGETQYF.

This clonotype came up a few times. The junction differs from germline at one of its ends, possibly a read error. The chain combines TRBV7-7 with TRBJ2-7; 9 bases agree with TRBD1. This CDR3 contains 13 residues. Germline loops: CDR1 SSHAT, CDR2 FNYEAQ (reference sequence). The CDR3 coding sequence is TGTGCTAGCAGCTCCGACAGGGGGAACGAGCAGTACTTC. Its protein is CASSSDRGNEQYF.

This clonotype was counted at least ten times. The gene calls are TRBV4-1 and TRBJ1-2, with 7 bases aligning to TRBD1. Germline V CDR1 and CDR2: MGHRA, YSYEKL. Trimming cost V 7 bases and J 7 bases; bases outside gene matches: 6. The CDR3 runs 12 residues. For the CDR3, the DNA is TGCGCCAGCACTGACAGGGACCGTGGCTACACCTTC. It translates to CASTDRDRGYTF.

The chain links TRBV11-2 to TRBJ2-7, with D possibly being TRBD1 (6 bases). Trimming pared 7 bases from V and 0 bases from J, leaving 19 bases between. This CDR3 contains 16 residues. CDR1 SGHAT and CDR2 FQNNGV come from the germline V gene. The CDR3 spells CASTRGRRRSSYEQYF. CDR3 sequence (DNA): TGTGCCAGCACCAGGGGTCGTCGCAGGAGCTCCTACGAGCAGTACTTC. Drawing the rest from reference TRBV11-2 and TRBJ2-7, the complete variable domain is EAGVAQSPRYKIIEKRQSVAFWCNPISGHATLYWYQQILGQGPKLLIQFQNNGVVDDSQLPKDRFSAERLKGVDSTLKIQPAKLEDSAVYLCASTRGRRRSSYEQYFGPGTRLTVT.

In its sample, this clonotype was seen many times. V and J are TRBV7-2 and TRBJ2-7; no firm D call. This CDR3 comprises 13 residues. Deletions cut 4 bases from V and 7 bases from J, with 14 bases between. The germline CDR1 and CDR2 sequences are SGHTA and FQGNSA. CDR3: CASSSPPAREQYF. Written as DNA, the CDR3 is TGTGCCAGCAGCTCGCCGCCGGCTCGAGAGCAGTACTTC.

This clonotype showed up many times. V gene TRBV2 combines with J gene TRBJ2-5, with 7 bases that match TRBD1. Looked up from germline, CDR1 is SNHLY and CDR2 is FYNNEI. V lost 9 bases to trimming and J lost 3 bases; unmatched junction nucleotides: 1. The CDR3 spans 11 residues. CDR3 sequence reads: CARDREETQYF. The CDR3 nucleotides read TGTGCCAGAGACAGGGAAGAGACCCAGTACTTC.

The V gene is TRBV7-2, the J gene TRBJ2-6; D is perhaps TRBD1 (5 bases). Germline values: CDR1 SGHTA, CDR2 FQGNSA. The V end was cut by 3 bases, the J end by 0 bases, with 15 bases between. This CDR3 contains 18 residues. Here the CDR3 reads CASSFSSGPRSGANVLTF. For the CDR3, the DNA is TGTGCCAGCAGCTTCTCTTCAGGGCCCCGCTCTGGGGCCAACGTCCTGACTTTC.

The chain combines TRBV5-4 with TRBJ2-1; D remains ambiguous. The V gene's germline CDR1 is SGHNT and CDR2 YYREEE (reference sequence). Trimming took 3 bases from V and 3 from J, leaving 10 bases between them. The CDR3 runs to 14 residues. In nucleotides, the CDR3 is TGTGCCAGCAGCTCTAAGAGGAACTACAATGAGCAGTTCTTC. Encoded protein: CASSSKRNYNEQFF. Using reference TRBV5-4 and TRBJ2-1 for the parts outside the CDR3, the full variable domain is ETGVTQSPTHLIKTRGQQVTLRCSSQSGHNTVSWYQQALGQGPQFIFQYYREEENGRGNFPPRFSGLQFPNYSSELNVNALELDDSALYLCASSSKRNYNEQFFGPGTRLTVL.

This clonotype showed up just a few times. This chain joins TRBV19 and TRBJ2-7, with D hard to call. The germline gives CDR1 LNHDA, CDR2 SQIVND (reference sequence). CDR3 length equals 15 residues. V gave up 1 base and J gave up 5 bases, with 15 bases separating them. This CDR3 is CASSIAQTLSHEQYF. In DNA, the CDR3 is TGTGCCAGTAGTATAGCCCAGACGTTAAGCCACGAGCAGTACTTC.

About this clonotype: A much larger clone is a single base away; this may be a read error. CDR3 residues: CASGSAGPYNEQFF. CDR3 in DNA: TGTGCCAGCGGCTCAGCGGGACCGTACAATGAGCAGTTCTTC. V gene TRBV6-2 or TRBV6-3 combines with J gene TRBJ2-1; 7 bases fit TRBD2. CDR3 length: 14 amino acids. J was trimmed by 4 bases and V by 8 bases; bases with no gene match: 8. CDR1 MNHEY and CDR2 SVGEGT come from the germline V gene.

This clonotype was detected many times. V usage is TRBV6-5 and J usage is TRBJ1-2; D call uncertain. The CDR3 is 14 residues long. Germline values: CDR1 MNHEY, CDR2 SVGAGI. The germline V and J ends were trimmed by 0 bases and 4 bases, with 9 bases remaining between them. This chain's CDR3 is CASSYSETGYGYTF. As DNA, the CDR3 is TGTGCCAGCAGTTACTCTGAGACGGGCTATGGCTACACCTTC.

This clonotype was counted only a few times. The genes are TRBV7-2 and TRBJ1-2; possible D gene TRBD1, 5 bases. V was clipped by 0 bases and J by 1 base, with 9 bases between them. Germline V gene lookup returns CDR1 SGHTA and CDR2 FQGNSA. This CDR3 comprises 15 residues. The CDR3 loop is CASSLAPGSNYGYTF. CDR3 bases: TGTGCCAGCAGCTTAGCTCCAGGGAGTAACTATGGCTACACCTTC.

This clonotype was seen only a few times. The V and J genes are TRBV6-5 and TRBJ1-5; the match to TRBD1 covers 7 bases. CDR1 is MNHEY, CDR2 SVGAGI, per germline. This CDR3 has 15 residues. The junction had 8 bases not matched to a gene; V was cut back by 6 bases and J by 3 bases. The CDR3 here is CASSRQGSPNQPQHF. The CDR3 bases are TGTGCCAGCAGCCGACAGGGTTCCCCCAATCAGCCCCAGCATTTT.

This clonotype was found a few times. The chain has TRBV2 and TRBJ2-7; the D gene could be TRBD1 or TRBD2 (5 bases each). The CDR3 sequence is 11 residues long. Trimming removed 4 bases from V and 7 bases from J, with 8 bases in between. Germline V gene sequence: CDR1 SNHLY, CDR2 FYNNEI. DNA of the CDR3: TGTGCCAGCAGTGGGGACGGAGAGCAGTACTTC. Amino acids: CASSGDGEQYF.

This clonotype has more than one count but fewer than ten. The chain carries TRBV18 and TRBJ2-6; D is perhaps TRBD1 (5 bases). With 3 bases removed from V and 0 bases from J, the gap between germline ends came to 21 bases. This CDR3 contains 20 residues. CDR1 is KGHSH, CDR2 LQKENI, per germline. The CDR3 sequence is CASSPLLRRLGVSGANVLTF. In nucleotides, the CDR3 is TGTGCCAGCTCACCGCTCCTCAGACGGCTAGGGGTCTCTGGGGCCAACGTCCTGACTTTC.

The V gene is TRBV6-6, the J gene TRBJ2-3, with D unclear. The CDR3 has 14 residues. Deletions cut 2 bases from V and 0 bases from J, with 6 bases between. Germline V gives CDR1 MNHNY, CDR2 SVGAGI (reference sequence). The CDR3: CASSYGQSTDTQYF. The DNA for the CDR3 is TGTGCCAGCAGTTACGGGCAGAGCACAGATACGCAGTATTTT.

This clonotype was seen many times. V usage is TRBV20-1 and J usage is TRBJ2-3; D is unclear. The V and J ends lost 0 bases and 3 bases respectively, with 4 bases between them. Germline loops: CDR1 DFQATT, CDR2 SNEGSKA (reference sequence). The CDR3 runs to 12 residues. The chain's CDR3 is CSAREETDTQYF. The CDR3, as DNA: TGCAGTGCTAGAGAAGAAACAGATACGCAGTATTTT.

V is TRBV5-1 and J is TRBJ1-2; TRBD1 matches at 8 bases. Germline V gene sequence: CDR1 SGHRS, CDR2 YFSETQ. The J segment lost 4 bases and the V segment lost 2 bases, leaving 4 bases of the junction unmatched. This CDR3 is built from 14 residues. The CDR3, as DNA: TGCGCCAGCAGCTTATCCGGGACAGGCTATGGCTACACCTTC. Residues: CASSLSGTGYGYTF.

This clonotype was detected only a few times. The rearrangement joins TRBV7-9 to TRBJ2-3, with D perhaps matching TRBD2 (6 bases). The V end lost 1 base, the J end lost 5 bases, and 7 bases lay between the germline ends. The CDR3 length is 13 residues. The V gene's germline CDR1 is SEHNR and CDR2 FQNEAQ (reference sequence). For the CDR3, the DNA is TGTGCCAGCAGCTTAGTGGGGGGAGATACGCAGTATTTT. It codes for CASSLVGGDTQYF.

The chain employs TRBV5-1 and TRBJ1-1; 12 positions agree with TRBD1. The CDR3 is 16 amino acids. The germline V gene has CDR1 SGHRS and CDR2 YFSETQ. J lost 6 bases, V lost 4 bases, and 10 bases had no gene match. CDR3 DNA sequence: TGCGCCAGCAGCCTAACGGGACAGGGGGCGAGCTCTGAAGCTTTCTTT. Translating it yields CASSLTGQGASSEAFF.

This clonotype was picked up many times. V is TRBV30 and J is TRBJ1-6, with TRBD1 identical over 8 bases. Germline CDR1 reads GTSNPN; CDR2 reads SVGIG (reference sequence). J lost 6 bases, V lost 2 bases, and 9 bases had no gene match. The CDR3 is 16 amino acids. The CDR3 DNA reads TGTGCCTGGAGTACCGCCGGGACAGGAGGTAATTCACCCCTCCACTTT. Its translation: CAWSTAGTGGNSPLHF.

Many counts were recorded for this clonotype. The chain uses TRBV7-2 and TRBJ2-1, with 9 bases identical to TRBD2. V dropped 1 base and J dropped 6; count of bases not matched to a gene: 4. Germline CDR1 reads SGHTA; CDR2 reads FQGNSA. This CDR3 comprises 15 residues. The CDR3 region has the DNA TGTGCCAGCAGCTTAGAAGCGGGAGGCGGCAATGAGCAGTTCTTC. This translates into CASSLEAGGGNEQFF.

This clonotype was detected ten times or more. V is TRBV11-2 and J is TRBJ2-5; tentatively, D is TRBD2 (5 bases). V was clipped by 5 bases and J by 5 bases, with 6 bases between them. This CDR3 has 11 amino acids. CDR1 and CDR2 from the germline V gene are SGHAT and FQNNGV. CDR3 amino acids: CASSRGETQYF. In DNA, the CDR3 is TGTGCCAGCAGCCGAGGGGAGACCCAGTACTTC.

The table lists this clonotype with many counts. This chain links TRBV20-1 with TRBJ1-5; possible D gene TRBD1, 6 bases. Deletions cut 7 bases from V and 5 bases from J, with 18 bases between. Germline values: CDR1 DFQATT, CDR2 SNEGSKA (reference sequence). The CDR3 covers 14 residues. The CDR3 DNA sequence: TGCAGTGTCGGGGGGGCGCCGGGCGATCAGCCCCAGCATTTT. The encoded protein is CSVGGAPGDQPQHF.

As for this clonotype: It may be a read error: a sequence one base away is much more abundant. The V and J genes are TRBV6-2 or TRBV6-3 and TRBJ1-5; D might be TRBD1 (5 bases). The CDR3 spans 13 residues. The germline CDR1 and CDR2 sequences are MNHEY and SVGEGT. CDR3 protein: CATALRGNQTQHF. CDR3 nucleotide sequence: TGTGCCACAGCTCTAAGGGGCAATCAGACCCAGCATTTT.